This T cell receptor beta chain was sequenced in a study of OX40 agonist ivuxolimab in advanced cancers. Looked up from germline, CDR1 is WNHNN and CDR2 is SYGVQD (reference sequence). Trimming removed 2 bases from V and 1 base from J, with 15 bases in between. The CDR3 totals 17 residues. Data came from immunoSEQ multiplex PCR; TCRdb stores just in-frame clones and leaves some out. Of some 65,000 clones in the sample, more than 75% are singletons; the top ten hold 0.38%. The chain combines TRBV10-1 with TRBJ1-3; no clear D. Material: CD4+ or CD8+ T cells sorted from blood, obtained in a trial of the OX40 agonist ivuxolimab. The origin of this receptor is an adult with an advanced solid tumor such as melanoma, head and neck, liver or kidney cancer. The CDR3 loop reads CASSENQDGGSGNTIYF. CDR3 nucleotide sequence: TGCGCCAGCAGTGAGAATCAGGACGGAGGATCTGGAAACACCATATATTTT.